This T cell receptor beta chain was retrieved from a study of type 1 regulatory T cells. Whole-study context: T-allo10 is an in vitro-generated, Tr1-enriched CD4 T cell product specific for alloantigen.

The V gene lost 7 bases and the J gene lost 5 bases, with 12 bases spanning the gap. This CDR3 has 13 residues. Germline V gene sequence: CDR1 SNHLY, CDR2 FYNNEI. To note about this clonotype: The antigen is not known.

Findings and caveats of the study: Type 1 regulatory T cells had a more restricted TCR repertoire than non-type 1 regulatory T cells.

Using its own MiXCR run on the reads, TCRdb lists one record per CDR3 protein. The sample lists approximately 77,000 distinct CDR3 sequences, 20% occurring once. V usage is TRBV2 and J usage is TRBJ2-1, with D possibly being TRBD2 (5 bases). The specimen was cultured type 1 regulatory T (Tr1) cells, either the whole culture or a sorted fraction (not recorded which). The TCR sequence derives from a human donor in good health. The CDR3 DNA reads as TGTGCCAGCAACCCGGACTCGAACAATGAGCAGTTCTTC. This gives the protein CASNPDSNNEQFF.